Each of the 14 T cell receptor beta chains below was sequenced from the same sample in a study of neurological immune-mediated disorders. TCRdb re-called the 5' RACE reads with MiXCR, one entry per CDR3 protein. The data contain about 76,000 distinct CDR3 sequences, about 15% of them singletons. The sequenced material came from PBMCs. Source of these receptors: a woman aged 40 to 50 in good health.

About this clonotype itself: This may arise from a read error, as a much more abundant clone is one base away. This chain links TRBV4-2 with TRBJ2-7; D is unresolved. CDR1 is LGHNA, CDR2 YNFKEQ, per germline. The CDR3 contains 16 residues. The CDR3, as DNA: TGTGCCAGCAGCAAAGATAGGCGGATCCACTCCTACGAGCAGTACTTC. Translated, it gives CASSKDRRIHSYEQYF.

In its sample, this clonotype was seen many times. The rearrangement links TRBV4-3 to TRBJ2-4, with 9 bases matching TRBD1. Trimming at V came to 4 bases and at J to 7 bases, leaving 2 bases not matched to a gene. The CDR3 has 13 amino acids. Germline V gene lookup returns CDR1 LGHNA and CDR2 YSLEER. In nucleotides, the CDR3 is TGCGCCAGCAGCCTTGGGACAGGGAACATTCAGTACTTC. This codes for CASSLGTGNIQYF.

This clonotype was recorded at least ten times. The chain links TRBV7-2 to TRBJ2-5; possibly TRBD1 or TRBD2 for D (5 bases each). CDR1 is SGHTA, CDR2 FQGNSA, per germline. The CDR3 covers 15 residues. V lost 2 bases and J lost 7, with 17 bases in between. Written as DNA, the CDR3 is TGTGCCAGCAGCTTATTACCCGGGACGGGTGGGACCCAGTACTTC. It is translated as CASSLLPGTGGTQYF.

This clonotype was recorded at least ten times. V is TRBV4-1 and J is TRBJ2-7; no definite D call. The V end lost 1 base, the J end lost 5 bases, and 9 bases lay between the germline ends. CDR1 MGHRA and CDR2 YSYEKL come from the germline V gene. The length of the CDR3 is 13 residues. Written as DNA, the CDR3 is TGCGCCAGCAGCCAAGGTACAATGGACGAGCAGTACTTC. The encoded protein is CASSQGTMDEQYF.

The V and J genes are TRBV2 and TRBJ2-7; either TRBD1 or TRBD2 may fit D (6 bases each). The CDR3 loop spans 17 amino acids. CDR1 is SNHLY and CDR2 is FYNNEI in the germline V gene. The V and J ends lost 7 bases and 1 base respectively, with 23 bases between them. The CDR3 DNA is TGTGCCAGCATGACCCACAGGGAGGCGTTCTGGTCCTACGAGCAGTACTTC. This gives the protein CASMTHREAFWSYEQYF.

This clonotype has at least ten counts. This chain links TRBV20-1 with TRBJ1-6, with D perhaps TRBD1 (6 bases). Germline assignment: CDR1 DFQATT and CDR2 SNEGSKA (reference sequence). V was clipped by 1 base and J by 10 bases, with 14 bases between them. The CDR3 is made up of 14 amino acids. The chain's CDR3 is CSARVSGAGSPLHF. The CDR3, as DNA: TGCAGTGCTAGAGTATCGGGGGCTGGGTCACCCCTCCACTTT.

Points on this clonotype: A much larger clone sits a single nucleotide away, making a read error possible. The V gene is TRBV7-2, the J gene TRBJ1-4; D not certain. CDR3 size: 14 residues. Germline V gene lookup returns CDR1 SGHTA and CDR2 FQGNSA. CDR3 in amino acids: CASRLSPGNENLFF. DNA for the CDR3: TGTGCCAGCAGACTGAGCCCCGGGAATGAAAACCTGTTTTTT.

This clonotype was seen repeatedly, ten times or more. The chain is built from TRBV4-2 and TRBJ2-1, with D perhaps assigned TRBD1 or TRBD2 (7 bases each). This CDR3 region has 14 residues. Germline CDR1 is LGHNA and CDR2 is YNFKEQ. The V end was cut by 0 bases, the J end by 8 bases, with 11 bases between. CDR3 sequence: CASSQEQGRDEQFF. The CDR3 DNA reads TGTGCCAGCAGCCAAGAACAGGGGAGGGATGAGCAGTTCTTC.

This clonotype was seen at least ten times. The chain joins TRBV13 to TRBJ2-1; D could derive from TRBD1 or TRBD2 (5 bases each). Germline V gene data show CDR1 as PRHDT and CDR2 as FYEKMQ (reference sequence). Trimming took 0 bases from V and 8 from J, leaving 20 bases between them. The CDR3 is 17 residues long. The CDR3 DNA reads TGTGCCAGCAGCTTAGGTCTCGGGACGCCCGCGGCGGATGAGCAGTTCTTC. This encodes CASSLGLGTPAADEQFF.

This clonotype has at least ten counts. The chain has TRBV5-1 and TRBJ1-1, with 8 bases identical to TRBD1. Per the germline V gene, CDR1 is SGHRS and CDR2 is YFSETQ. The CDR3 covers 16 residues. V dropped 4 bases and J dropped 1; count of bases not matched to a gene: 9. This CDR3 reads CASSRGTGLENTEAFF. CDR3 DNA sequence: TGCGCCAGCAGCCGAGGGACAGGCCTCGAGAACACTGAAGCTTTCTTT.

At least ten counts were recorded for this clonotype. The rearrangement uses TRBV5-1 and TRBJ1-1; D is uncertain. V lost 4 bases to trimming and J lost 0 bases, with 10 bases between them. Germline values: CDR1 SGHRS, CDR2 YFSETQ. The CDR3 is made up of 14 amino acids. CDR3 sequence reads: CASSPGFMNTEAFF. The CDR3 DNA follows: TGCGCCAGCAGCCCGGGGTTCATGAACACTGAAGCTTTCTTT.

The count of this clonotype is one. Relative to the germline gene, one junction end is altered; a read error may explain this. The rearrangement uses TRBV6-5 and TRBJ2-2, with D possibly called TRBD1 or TRBD2 (6 bases each). Germline-derived CDR1 and CDR2 are MNHEY and SVGAGI. The CDR3 is 16 amino acids. CDR3 DNA sequence: TGTGCCGGCAGGCCTGGTGGGGGGCGCGGCACCGAGGAGCTGTTTTTT. Protein sequence: CAGRPGGGRGTEELFF.

This clonotype was seen repeatedly, ten times or more. The chain is built from TRBV6-6 and TRBJ1-1; the D gene is possibly TRBD1 (6 bases). Germline V gives CDR1 MNHNY, CDR2 SVGAGI (reference sequence). Deletions cut 10 bases from V and 4 bases from J, with 10 bases between. This CDR3 region has 11 residues. CDR3 loop: CATEGGTEAFF. The CDR3 nucleotides are TGTGCCACCGAGGGGGGCACTGAAGCTTTCTTT.

This clonotype was detected ten times or more. The genes are TRBV7-2 and TRBJ2-5; unclear D gene. Deletions cut 3 bases from V and 3 bases from J, with 2 bases between. Germline V gene data show CDR1 as SGHTA and CDR2 as FQGNSA. This CDR3 region has 11 residues. CDR3 DNA sequence: TGTGCCAGCAGCTTGAAAGAGACCCAGTACTTC. This sequence encodes CASSLKETQYF. The whole variable domain, remainder taken from reference TRBV7-2 and TRBJ2-5, is GAGVSQSPSNKVTEKGKDVELRCDPISGHTALYWYRQSLGQGLEFLIYFQGNSAPDKSGLPSDRFSAERTGGSVSTLTIQRTQQEDSAVYLCASSLKETQYFGPGTRLLVL.